The 6 T cell receptor beta chains reported below all come from one sample, sequenced in a study of T cell repertoires in cytomegalovirus infection. TCRdb processed the reads anew with MiXCR; each CDR3 protein has one entry. Of roughly 570,000 distinct CDR3 sequences listed, roughly 43% are singletons. These TCRs are of unknown antigen specificity. The source material was cultured PBMCs, sampled from culture after CMV antigen stimulation. These receptors were obtained from a human donor in good health (CMV status not recorded). Some clones in this sample may be carry-over from other donors' samples.

The chain couples TRBV7-2 to TRBJ1-2; weak D call: TRBD1 (5 bases). V lost 1 base and J 8 bases, leaving 11 bases between the germline ends. In germline, CDR1 is SGHTA, CDR2 FQGNSA. The CDR3 runs 13 residues. As DNA, the CDR3 is TGTGCCAGCAGCTTAGTCCGTGGGGGGGGCTACACCTTC. It is translated as CASSLVRGGGYTF.

This clonotype was detected a few times. The genes are TRBV7-9 and TRBJ2-6, with D possibly TRBD2 on 5 matching bases. The ends were cut back, 1 base at V and 6 bases at J, with 19 bases in the middle. Germline V gives CDR1 SEHNR, CDR2 FQNEAQ (reference sequence). This CDR3 comprises 18 residues. The CDR3 DNA reads as TGTGCCAGCAGCTTAGGTCTAGCAACCCCCCGTGAGGCCAACGTCCTGACTTTC. As protein: CASSLGLATPREANVLTF.

The DNA for the CDR3 is TGTGCCAGCAGCTTAAGGGCGTCCAACACTGAAGCTTTCTTT. It is translated as CASSLRASNTEAFF. The chain uses TRBV7-2 and TRBJ1-1; D not resolved. The germline V gene has CDR1 SGHTA and CDR2 FQGNSA. The length of the CDR3 is 14 residues. V lost 2 bases, J lost 2 bases, and 9 bases lay in between.

This clonotype occurred a few times. The chain links TRBV12-3 or TRBV12-4 to TRBJ1-1; unclear D gene. The V and J ends lost 7 bases and 3 bases respectively, with 12 bases between them. The CDR3 has 13 amino acids. The CDR3 region is CASTLVRDTEAFF. CDR3 nucleotide sequence: TGTGCCAGCACCCTAGTGAGGGACACTGAAGCTTTCTTT.

This clonotype was counted between two and nine times. V gene TRBV6-5 combines with J gene TRBJ1-5; 11 bases line up with TRBD1. The CDR3 has 14 amino acids. Unmatched junction bases numbered 0, after V lost 2 bases and J lost 6 bases. Germline V gene data show CDR1 as MNHEY and CDR2 as SVGAGI. The CDR3 spells CASSYGQGAQPQHF. The CDR3 DNA reads as TGTGCCAGCAGTTACGGACAGGGGGCTCAGCCCCAGCATTTT.

The chain combines TRBV19 with TRBJ2-1; 9 bases are shared with TRBD2. CDR1 is LNHDA and CDR2 is SQIVND in the germline V gene (reference sequence). Losses at the gene ends were 3 bases for V and 3 bases for J; bases not matched to a gene: 3. This CDR3 spans 15 amino acids. The CDR3 DNA sequence: TGTGCCAGTAGTATTGAGCGGGGGGACTACAATGAGCAGTTCTTC. Its protein is CASSIERGDYNEQFF.